The 17 T cell receptor beta chains reported below all come from one sample, sequenced in a study of CD8+ T cells in alopecia areata. Once RNA had been extracted, it was reverse transcribed into cDNA to act as the sequencing template. Sequenced by immunoSEQ multiplex PCR; TCRdb stores in-frame clones only, minus some. The table lists about 150,000 clones, 40% to 60% of them singletons. The source was CD8+ T cells sorted from blood, collected at week 0. The origin of the receptors is a human donor with alopecia areata.

The chain combines TRBV29-1 with TRBJ2-2; 7 bases fit TRBD2. The CDR3 is 15 amino acids. Germline-derived CDR1 and CDR2 are SQVTM and ANQGSEA. With V trimmed by 2 bases and J by 1 base, 4 bases remained unmatched. Here the CDR3 DNA reads TGCAGCGTTGAATGGCGGGGGAAGAACACCGGGGAGCTGTTTTTT. Protein: CSVEWRGKNTGELFF.

This clone was seen only a few times. The chain couples TRBV29-1 to TRBJ2-2, with 8 positions matching TRBD1. The CDR3 is 14 amino acids. V lost 5 bases to trimming and J lost 3 bases; unmatched junction nucleotides: 5. CDR1 SQVTM and CDR2 ANQGSEA come from the germline V gene. The CDR3 DNA follows: TGCAGCGTTAGGGACAGGAGTGACACCGGGGAGCTGTTTTTT. Encoded protein: CSVRDRSDTGELFF.

This clone was detected a few times. The gene calls are TRBV29-1 and TRBJ2-3; tentatively, D is TRBD1 (5 bases). V lost 6 bases, J lost 5 bases, and 12 bases lay in between. Germline V CDR1 and CDR2: SQVTM, ANQGSEA. The CDR3 consists of 12 residues. CDR3 coding DNA: TGCAGCGTCTGGACGGACAAAGATACGCAGTATTTT. Its translation is CSVWTDKDTQYF.

The J gene is TRBJ2-7, the V gene TRBV5-6; D not certain. The CDR3 covers 12 residues. With 2 bases removed from V and 3 bases from J, the gap between germline ends came to 6 bases. Germline V gene data show CDR1 as SGHDT and CDR2 as YYEEEE. CDR3 protein: CASSFVSYEQYF. The DNA of the CDR3 is TGTGCCAGCAGCTTTGTAAGCTACGAGCAGTACTTC.

This clone was seen just once. This chain links TRBV6-1 with TRBJ2-1; possibly TRBD2 for D (6 bases). V lost 7 bases, J lost 10 bases, and 17 bases lay in between. CDR1 is MNHNS, CDR2 SASEGT, per germline. The length of the CDR3 is 13 residues. CDR3 protein: CASNYAPGGEQFF. The CDR3 DNA follows: TGTGCCAGCAACTATGCTCCTGGGGGGGAGCAGTTCTTC.

J is TRBJ1-6 and V is TRBV27; no firm D call. The CDR3 consists of 16 residues. The V end was cut by 5 bases, the J end by 3 bases, with 14 bases between. The V gene's germline CDR1 is MNHEY and CDR2 SMNVEV (reference sequence). In DNA, the CDR3 is TGTGCCAGCAGTGCCTCAGCGGGGAACTATAATTCACCCCTCCACTTT. Amino acids: CASSASAGNYNSPLHF.

The chain couples TRBV7-3 to TRBJ2-3, with D perhaps matching TRBD2 (7 bases). The ends were cut back, 0 bases at V and 4 bases at J, with 11 bases in the middle. The germline gives CDR1 SGHTA, CDR2 FQGTGA. CDR3 length: 15 residues. The CDR3 region is CASSLTGGPSDTQYF. CDR3 in DNA: TGTGCCAGCAGCTTAACGGGGGGGCCATCAGATACGCAGTATTTT.

In its sample, this clone was seen a few times. V and J are TRBV29-1 and TRBJ2-2, with D unresolved. Germline CDR1 reads SQVTM; CDR2 reads ANQGSEA. This CDR3 has 15 residues. V was cut by 7 bases and J by 0 bases, with 15 bases left in between. The CDR3 reads CSAGLEATNTGELFF. CDR3 DNA sequence: TGCAGCGCTGGGTTAGAGGCTACGAACACCGGGGAGCTGTTTTTT.

The chain employs TRBV9 and TRBJ1-1; 8 bases match TRBD1. Germline-derived CDR1 and CDR2 are SGDLS and YYNGEE. The V segment lost 5 bases and the J segment 6 bases; nucleotides outside the gene matches: 12. This CDR3 spans 15 amino acids. The DNA for the CDR3 is TGTGCCAGCAGTCCGGGACAGGTCGCGAGGGCTGAAGCTTTCTTT. Translation: CASSPGQVARAEAFF.

On this clone itself: Other DNA sequences in this specimen translate into the identical CDR3. The chain joins TRBV30 to TRBJ1-1, with D unclear. The CDR3 is 12 amino acids. Trimming removed 0 bases from V and 5 bases from J, with 7 bases in between. Germline-derived CDR1 and CDR2 are GTSNPN and SVGIG (reference sequence). The DNA of the CDR3 is TGTGCCTGGAGTGTCGGGAGGACTGAAGCTTTCTTT. Translated: CAWSVGRTEAFF.

The gene calls are TRBV10-3 and TRBJ2-1; D not resolved. The V gene lost 4 bases and the J gene lost 9 bases, with 7 bases spanning the gap. The CDR3 covers 11 residues. Germline CDR1 and CDR2: ENHRY and SYGVKD. CDR3 coding DNA: TGTGCCATCAGTGCGGCCGGTGAGCAGTTCTTC. This encodes CAISAAGEQFF.

The chain uses TRBV30 and TRBJ1-4; D uncertain. CDR1 is GTSNPN and CDR2 is SVGIG in the germline V gene (reference sequence). Trimming shortened V by 3 bases and J by 5 bases, and 13 bases separated the two germline ends. There are 14 residues in the CDR3. The CDR3 region has the DNA TGTGCCTGGAGCCCGGGAATGCGGAATGAAAAACTGTTTTTT. The encoded protein is CAWSPGMRNEKLFF. Combining the CDR3 with reference TRBV30 and TRBJ1-4 gives the whole variable domain SQTIHQWPATLVQPVGSPLSLECTVEGTSNPNLYWYRQAAGRGLQLLFYSVGIGQISSEVPQNLSASRPQDRQFILSSKKLLLSDSGFYLCAWSPGMRNEKLFFGSGTQLSVL.

V and J are TRBV4-3 and TRBJ1-4, with D unclear. Trimming took off 0 bases at V and 2 bases at J, with 7 bases between the two ends. This CDR3 spans 15 amino acids. The germline V gene encodes CDR1 LGHNA and CDR2 YSLEER. For the CDR3, the DNA is TGCGCCAGCAGCCAAGAGCGGGGTACTAATGAAAAACTGTTTTTT. Its translation is CASSQERGTNEKLFF.

Worth noting for this clone: Different DNA sequences within this sample yield the same CDR3. The chain joins TRBV4-3 to TRBJ2-7; 7 nucleotides align to TRBD1. The CDR3 runs 15 residues. Germline V CDR1 and CDR2: LGHNA, YSLEER. The trim removed 0 bases at V and 2 bases at J, leaving 4 bases unmatched. CDR3 sequence: CASSQDRDRAYEQYF. The CDR3 region has the DNA TGCGCCAGCAGCCAAGATCGAGACAGGGCCTACGAGCAGTACTTC.

V and J are TRBV19 and TRBJ1-5, with 7 positions matching TRBD1. Germline V lookup: CDR1 LNHDA, CDR2 SQIVND (reference sequence). The CDR3 totals 14 residues. The V gene end was trimmed by 6 bases and the J gene end by 3 bases; junction bases not matched to a gene: 5. In DNA, the CDR3 is TGTGCCAGTAGCTGGGGACAGCACAATCAGCCCCAGCATTTT. Protein sequence: CASSWGQHNQPQHF. The full variable domain, its missing parts supplied by reference TRBV19 and TRBJ1-5, is DGGITQSPKYLFRKEGQNVTLSCEQNLNHDAMYWYRQDPGQGLRLIYYSQIVNDFQKGDIAEGYSVSREKKESFPLTVTSAQKNPTAFYLCASSWGQHNQPQHFGDGTRLSIL.

The chain uses TRBV6-5 and TRBJ1-1; 10 bases are a match to TRBD1. CDR3 length equals 12 residues. Germline CDR1 and CDR2: MNHEY and SVGAGI. Unmatched junction bases numbered 3, after V lost 10 bases and J lost 4 bases. This CDR3 reads CATGQGVTEAFF. The CDR3 nucleotides read TGTGCCACCGGACAGGGGGTCACTGAAGCTTTCTTT.

There are a few counts of this clone. The chain employs TRBV14 and TRBJ1-6; tentatively, D is TRBD1 (5 bases). From germline, CDR1 is SGHDN and CDR2 FVKESK. This CDR3 region has 14 residues. V shed 2 bases and J shed 9 bases, with 11 bases lying between them. The CDR3 reads CASSQYRGSSPLHF. The DNA of the CDR3 is TGTGCCAGCAGCCAATATAGGGGTAGTTCACCCCTCCACTTT.